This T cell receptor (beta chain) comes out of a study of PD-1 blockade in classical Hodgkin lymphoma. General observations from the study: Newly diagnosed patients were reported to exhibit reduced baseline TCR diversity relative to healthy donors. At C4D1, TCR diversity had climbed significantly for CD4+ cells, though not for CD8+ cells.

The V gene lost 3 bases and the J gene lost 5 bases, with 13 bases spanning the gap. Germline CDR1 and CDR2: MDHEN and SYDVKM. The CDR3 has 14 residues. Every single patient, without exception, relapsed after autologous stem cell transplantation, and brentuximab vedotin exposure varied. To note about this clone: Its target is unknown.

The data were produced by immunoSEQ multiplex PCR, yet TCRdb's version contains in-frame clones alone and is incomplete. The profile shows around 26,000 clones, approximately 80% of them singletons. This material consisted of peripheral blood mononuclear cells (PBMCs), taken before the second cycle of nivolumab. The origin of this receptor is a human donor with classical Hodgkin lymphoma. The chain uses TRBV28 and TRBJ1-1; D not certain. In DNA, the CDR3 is TGTGCCAGCAGTTTCCTTGTCCTGGGAACTGAAGCTTTCTTT. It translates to CASSFLVLGTEAFF.